The present T cell receptor beta chain was sequenced within a study of shared clonotypes between healthy human individuals. Both subsets, CD45RA+ naive and CD45RA-negative memory, were split from the CD4+ cells. Clones were sequenced by immunoSEQ multiplex PCR, and TCRdb holds only the in-frame ones, with some missing. The table lists 2,100,000 or so clones, 90% to 96% of them singletons. The CDR3 is 13 amino acids. The germline CDR1 and CDR2 sequences are GTSNPN and SVGIG (reference sequence). Trimming pared 1 base from V and 6 bases from J, leaving 10 bases between. General observations from the study: Rarefaction gave evidence that sorted-subset sequencing remained incomplete despite large depth. Memory subsets generally showed smaller estimated richness than naive subsets did. Depth of sequencing was expected to influence donor clonotype sharing.

To note about this clone: What it binds is not known.

The clonotype comes from a young man in good health. V gene TRBV30 combines with J gene TRBJ2-4; D not resolved. Specimen: naive CD4+ T cells sorted from blood. Subset noted: CD45RA+ positively selected. The CDR3 nucleotides are TGTGCCTGGAGTGCCCTCGGGTTAAACATTCAGTACTTC. Its translation: CAWSALGLNIQYF.